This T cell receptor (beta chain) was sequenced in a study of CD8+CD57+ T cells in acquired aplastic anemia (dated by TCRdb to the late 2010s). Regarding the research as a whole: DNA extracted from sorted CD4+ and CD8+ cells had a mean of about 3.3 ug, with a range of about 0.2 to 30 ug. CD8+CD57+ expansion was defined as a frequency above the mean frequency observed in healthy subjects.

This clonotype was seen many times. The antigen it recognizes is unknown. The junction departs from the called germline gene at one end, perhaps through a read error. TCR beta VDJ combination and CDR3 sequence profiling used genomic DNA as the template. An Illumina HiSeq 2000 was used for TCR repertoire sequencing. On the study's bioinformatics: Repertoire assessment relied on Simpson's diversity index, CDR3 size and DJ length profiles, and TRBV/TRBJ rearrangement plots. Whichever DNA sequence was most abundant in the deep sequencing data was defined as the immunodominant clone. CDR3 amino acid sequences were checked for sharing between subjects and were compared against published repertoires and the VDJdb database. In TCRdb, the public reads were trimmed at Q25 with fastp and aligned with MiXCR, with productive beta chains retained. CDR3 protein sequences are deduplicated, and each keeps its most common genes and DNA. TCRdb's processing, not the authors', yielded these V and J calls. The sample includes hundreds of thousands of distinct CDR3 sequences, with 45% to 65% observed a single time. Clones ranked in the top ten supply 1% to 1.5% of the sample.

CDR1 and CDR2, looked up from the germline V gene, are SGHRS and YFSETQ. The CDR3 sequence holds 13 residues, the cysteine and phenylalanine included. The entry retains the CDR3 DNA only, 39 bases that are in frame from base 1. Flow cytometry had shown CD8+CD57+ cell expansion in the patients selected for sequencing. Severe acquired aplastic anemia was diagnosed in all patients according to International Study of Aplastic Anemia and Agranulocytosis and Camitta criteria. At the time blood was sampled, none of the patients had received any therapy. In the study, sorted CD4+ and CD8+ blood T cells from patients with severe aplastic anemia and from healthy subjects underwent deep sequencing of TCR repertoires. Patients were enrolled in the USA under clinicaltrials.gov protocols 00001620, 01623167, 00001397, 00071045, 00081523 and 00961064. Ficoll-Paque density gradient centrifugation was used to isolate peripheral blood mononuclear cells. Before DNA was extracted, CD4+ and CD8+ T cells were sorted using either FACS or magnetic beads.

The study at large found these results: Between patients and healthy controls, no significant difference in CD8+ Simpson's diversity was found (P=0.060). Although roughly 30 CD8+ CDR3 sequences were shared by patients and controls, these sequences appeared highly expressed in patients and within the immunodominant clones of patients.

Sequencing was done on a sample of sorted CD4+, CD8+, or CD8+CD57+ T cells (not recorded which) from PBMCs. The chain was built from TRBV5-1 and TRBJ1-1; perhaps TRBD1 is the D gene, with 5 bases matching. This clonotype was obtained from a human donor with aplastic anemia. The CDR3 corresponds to CASSLDILASAFF. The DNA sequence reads TGCGCCAGCAGTTTGGACATACTAGCCAGCGCTTTCTTT.